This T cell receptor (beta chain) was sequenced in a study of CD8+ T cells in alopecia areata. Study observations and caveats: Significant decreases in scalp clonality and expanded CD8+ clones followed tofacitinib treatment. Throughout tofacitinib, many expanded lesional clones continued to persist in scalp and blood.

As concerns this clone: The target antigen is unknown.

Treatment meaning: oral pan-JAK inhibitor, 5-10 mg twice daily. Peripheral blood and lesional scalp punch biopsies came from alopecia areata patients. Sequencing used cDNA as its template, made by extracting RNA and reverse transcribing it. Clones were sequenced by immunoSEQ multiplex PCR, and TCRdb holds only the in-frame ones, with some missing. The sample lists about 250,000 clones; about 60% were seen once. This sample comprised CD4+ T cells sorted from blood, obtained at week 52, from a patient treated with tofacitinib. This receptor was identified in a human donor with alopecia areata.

CDR3 loop: CSVDSGSGTEAFF. The CDR3 coding sequence is TGCAGCGTTGATTCCGGGTCGGGGACTGAAGCTTTCTTT. The chain couples TRBV29-1 to TRBJ1-1; D not resolved. The CDR3 covers 13 residues. Deletions cut 3 bases from V and 5 bases from J, with 13 bases between. Germline CDR1 reads SQVTM; CDR2 reads ANQGSEA.